This T cell receptor (beta chain) was obtained from a study of cytomegalovirus exposure and HLA in healthy donors. Notes on the study in general: The study flagged approximately 180 TCR beta chains as cytomegalovirus-associated. One cluster of highly shared sequence variants probably arose as a sequencing artifact.

As for this clone: Its cognate antigen is unknown.

PCR involved 60 Vbeta and 13 Jbeta primers. Only in-frame clones appear in the TCRdb table, and some are missing; sequencing was by immunoSEQ multiplex PCR. The table includes about 100,000 clones, around three quarters detected once. The germline V gene has CDR1 ENHRY and CDR2 SYGVKD. The ends lost 4 bases at V and 4 bases at J; junction bases unmatched: 4. This CDR3 is 14 amino acids long. The sequencing input was PBMCs. The sequence came from a man aged 35 to 55 in good health and CMV-seronegative. J is TRBJ1-5 and V is TRBV10-3, with TRBD1 matching 7 bases. CDR3 region: CAISGTGFNQPQHF. In DNA, the CDR3 is TGTGCCATCAGTGGGACAGGATTTAATCAGCCCCAGCATTTT.